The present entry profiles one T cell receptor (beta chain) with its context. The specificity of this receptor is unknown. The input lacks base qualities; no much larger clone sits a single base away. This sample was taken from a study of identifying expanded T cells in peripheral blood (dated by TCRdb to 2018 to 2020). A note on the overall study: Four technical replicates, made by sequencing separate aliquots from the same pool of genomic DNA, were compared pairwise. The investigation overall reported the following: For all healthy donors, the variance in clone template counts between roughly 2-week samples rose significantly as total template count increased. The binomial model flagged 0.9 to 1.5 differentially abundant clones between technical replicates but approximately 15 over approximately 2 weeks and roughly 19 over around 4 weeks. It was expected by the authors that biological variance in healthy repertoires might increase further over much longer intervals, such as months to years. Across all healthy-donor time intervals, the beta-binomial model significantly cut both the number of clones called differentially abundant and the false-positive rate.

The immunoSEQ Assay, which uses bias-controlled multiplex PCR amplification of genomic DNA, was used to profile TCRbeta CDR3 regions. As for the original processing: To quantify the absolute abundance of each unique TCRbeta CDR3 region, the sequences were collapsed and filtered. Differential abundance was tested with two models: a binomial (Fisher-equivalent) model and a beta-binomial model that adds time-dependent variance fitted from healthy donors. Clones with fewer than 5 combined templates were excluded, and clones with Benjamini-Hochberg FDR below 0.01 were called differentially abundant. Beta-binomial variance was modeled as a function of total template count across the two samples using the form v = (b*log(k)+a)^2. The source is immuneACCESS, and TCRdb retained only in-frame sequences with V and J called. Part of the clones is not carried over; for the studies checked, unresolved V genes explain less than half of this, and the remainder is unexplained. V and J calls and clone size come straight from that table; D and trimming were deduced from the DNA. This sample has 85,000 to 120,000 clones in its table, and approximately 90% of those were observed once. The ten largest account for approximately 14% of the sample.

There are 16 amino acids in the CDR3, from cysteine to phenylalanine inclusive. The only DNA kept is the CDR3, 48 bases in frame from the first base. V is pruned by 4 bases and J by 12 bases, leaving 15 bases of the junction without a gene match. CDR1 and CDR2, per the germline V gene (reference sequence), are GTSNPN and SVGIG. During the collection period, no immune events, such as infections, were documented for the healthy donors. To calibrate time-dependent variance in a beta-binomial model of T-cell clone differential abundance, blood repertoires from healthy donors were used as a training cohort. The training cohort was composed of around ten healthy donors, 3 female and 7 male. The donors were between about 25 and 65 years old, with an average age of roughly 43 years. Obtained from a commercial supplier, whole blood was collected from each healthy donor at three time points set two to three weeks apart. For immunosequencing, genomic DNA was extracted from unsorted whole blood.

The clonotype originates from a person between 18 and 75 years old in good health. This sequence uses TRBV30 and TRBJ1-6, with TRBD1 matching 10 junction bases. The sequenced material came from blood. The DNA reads TGTGCCTGGAAAACGACCGGGACAGGGGATGGCGTACCCCTCCACTTT. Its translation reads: CAWKTTGTGDGVPLHF.